This T cell receptor (beta chain) is from a study of blood T cell repertoires in COVID-19 (dated by TCRdb to about 2020). Background for the entire study: Samples covering the acute and convalescent phases of COVID-19 were provided by collaborators in the United States, Italy and Spain. The material from the prospective study consisted of cDNA or gDNA derived from T cells, B-cell-depleted T cells, or PBMCs. The dataset comprised deeply sampled blood TCRbeta repertoires from subjects exposed to, actively infected with, or recovered from COVID-19. The repertoires were released in a freely available public database meant as a resource for research on the immune response to SARS-CoV-2. Samples were obtained from the ongoing ImmuneRACE study (first 160 participants) and from 1,000 to 1,500 subjects provided by 6 global collaborators. The sample metadata nearly always contained a de-identified subject ID, COVID-19 status, age in years and sex. Where HLA class I and class II types were available, the types were taken from metadata supplied by the sample provider, not from assay-based typing. Summary of the overall study and its limitations: Clinical and demographic metadata were provided uncurated, with the amount varying by source and participant.

Whole blood was collected in K2EDTA tubes by collaborating institutions according to the institutions' own protocols. For TCRbeta analysis, collaborator samples were shipped as frozen whole blood, as isolated PBMCs, or as DNA extracted from either sample type. At the junction V is shortened by 4 bases and J by 1 base, with 11 bases in between. From its cysteine to its phenylalanine, the CDR3 spans 14 amino acids. The CDR3 DNA has 42 bases and is translated from base 1. The CDR1 and CDR2 encoded by the germline V gene are SGHDT and YYEEEE. About this clone: There is no known antigen for this receptor. No per-base quality is available; no much larger clone lies one base away.

TCRbeta CDR3 regions were amplified from genomic DNA using the immunoSEQ Assay, a bias-controlled multiplex PCR. On the study's bioinformatics: Within the assay, amplification of reference gene primers was used to estimate how many nucleated cells each sample contained. To quantify the absolute abundance of each unique TCRbeta CDR3 rearrangement, sequence reads were collapsed and filtered. For each sample, productive Simpson clonality was calculated as the square root of Simpson's diversity index over productive rearrangements. Here the immuneACCESS table is served through TCRdb, limited to in-frame sequences with V and J called. Missing clones are a known gap in these copies; in checked studies unresolved V genes cover under half, and the rest lacks a known reason. V, J and clone size were drawn from that table, and D and trimming were deduced from the DNA. Counted in this sample were about 220,000 clones; more than 70% of them appeared once. 10% to 15% of the sample belongs to the ten largest clones.

Sequencing input: peripheral blood. The TCR originated in a human donor in a cohort sampled during active COVID-19. The chain employs TRBV5-6 and TRBJ1-1; matching of 5 bases hints at TRBD1 as the D gene. This receptor carries the CDR3 CASSRIDRNTEAFF. The bases are TGTGCCAGCAGCAGGATTGACAGGAACACTGAAGCTTTCTTT.